The present T cell receptor beta chain was sequenced within a study of Graves' ophthalmopathy and Graves' hyperthyroidism. A word on this clonotype: No antigen is known for it.

Certain patients were not enrolled. These were patients with other autoimmune diseases, uncontrolled infections, pregnancy or lactation. PBMCs came from over 9.5 ml of fresh peripheral blood. Whole-study findings and limits: Stable hyperthyroidism and ophthalmopathy were told apart by a 13-signature model, which achieved just over 85% sensitivity and nearly 84% specificity. Most thyroid clonotypes expanded beyond 0.001 frequency were also found in blood.

Germline CDR1 is SGHVS and CDR2 is FQNEAQ. Trimming cost V 1 base and J 6 bases, with 15 bases left between them. The length of the CDR3 is 15 residues. Scientists amplified the TCR beta CDR3 regions from RNA transcripts. First-round RT-PCR used HTBI primers; second-round multiplex PCR followed. TCRdb itself ran the multiplex PCR reads through MiXCR, one entry per CDR3 protein. The sample lists over 500,000 distinct CDR3 sequences; about 24% were seen once. This chain links TRBV7-8 with TRBJ1-2; D not resolved. Sequencing was performed on peripheral blood. The sequence came from a woman aged 18-35 years with stable Graves' hyperthyroidism. Some clones in this sample may be carry-over from other donors' samples. The CDR3 sequence: CASSLVGEPGDGYTF. In DNA, the CDR3 is TGTGCCAGCAGCTTAGTCGGAGAGCCGGGTGATGGCTACACCTTC.